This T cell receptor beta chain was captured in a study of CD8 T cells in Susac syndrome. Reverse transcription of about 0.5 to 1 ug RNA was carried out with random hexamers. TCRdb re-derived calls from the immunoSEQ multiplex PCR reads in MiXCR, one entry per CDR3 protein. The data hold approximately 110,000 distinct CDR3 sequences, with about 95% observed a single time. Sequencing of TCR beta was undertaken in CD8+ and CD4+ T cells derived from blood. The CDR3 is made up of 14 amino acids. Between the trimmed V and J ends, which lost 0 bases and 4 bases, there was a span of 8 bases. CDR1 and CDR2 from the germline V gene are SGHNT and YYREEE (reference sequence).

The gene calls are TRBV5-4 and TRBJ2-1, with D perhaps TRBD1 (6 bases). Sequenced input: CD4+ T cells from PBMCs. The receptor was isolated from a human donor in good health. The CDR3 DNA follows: TGTGCCAGCAGCTTGGCCACAGGGTACAATGAGCAGTTCTTC. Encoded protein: CASSLATGYNEQFF. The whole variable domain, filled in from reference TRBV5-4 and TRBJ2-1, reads ETGVTQSPTHLIKTRGQQVTLRCSSQSGHNTVSWYQQALGQGPQFIFQYYREEENGRGNFPPRFSGLQFPNYSSELNVNALELDDSALYLCASSLATGYNEQFFGPGTRLTVL.